This entry describes one T cell receptor (beta chain). The sample holds a few counts of this clone. No antigen is known for it. The sample holds no much larger clone one base away, and base qualities are not on file. The library was generated by the immunoSEQ multiplex PCR assay. A mixture of 60 forward primers for TCR Vbeta segments and 13 reverse primers for TCR Jbeta segments was used in the multiplex PCR. Amplification of the CDR3 region of rearranged TCR beta genes was performed with a multiplex PCR assay on genomic DNA. The amplified TCR beta libraries were sequenced on the Illumina HiSeq System as 87-base-pair reads. On the study's bioinformatics: A later analysis tallied 80 million to 95 million unique TCR beta chains across the approximately 670 repertoires, and approximately 11 million of those chains were shared by two or more donors. To remove PCR and sequencing errors, raw reads were error-corrected and collapsed into unique sequences using a nearest-neighbor algorithm that merged closely related sequences. To assign V, D and J gene segments, CDR3 sequences were aligned to IMGT reference sequences. For a sequence to be retained, at least a six-nucleotide match to both a V gene segment and a J gene segment was required. Rearrangements were called productive when the CDR3 lacked stop codons and stayed in frame with V and J; all others were non-productive. Following IMGT convention, CDR3 was defined as the stretch from the second conserved V-encoded cysteine up to the conserved J-encoded phenylalanine. In an earlier analysis of around 540 of the donors, sequences lacking an unambiguous match to a single V gene segment were excluded. An earlier analysis of under 750 of the donors called V segments functional above 56.7% productive rearrangements and segregating when the between-donor standard deviation exceeded 5%. A statistical classification framework was built to diagnose cytomegalovirus status from the catalog of TCR beta chain sequences. V and J gene assignment, in a later analysis, came from comparing TCR nucleotide sequences with IMGT/GENE-DB human TR gene sequences. Using the TCRdist pipeline, a later analysis assigned CDR3 sequences along with most-parsimonious VDJ recombination scenarios. In a later analysis, every TCR beta chain was defined by the combination of its CDR3 amino acid sequence and its V-gene family, and reads without a unique V-gene family were dropped. To address suspected cross-contamination and a sequencing artifact, a later analysis removed roughly 580 highly shared, low-generation-probability nucleotide sequences. In a later analysis, a clonal expansion index was calculated for each public chain from normalized within-repertoire ranks of inferred template counts. A later analysis computed generation probabilities with a VDJ recombination model fitted to out-of-frame rearrangements, and checked the results against IGoR. In a later analysis, TCR-TCR, TCR-HLA and TCR-CMV co-occurrence was scored with hypergeometric tests, and a repertoire-size bias correction was applied to TCR pairs. A later analysis estimated false discovery rates by permuting HLA or CMV assignments 20 times. In a later analysis, co-occurring TCRs were grouped using DBSCAN, and TCRdist sequence similarity was added for clustering within HLA-allele-positive subsets. Repertoires with fewer than 30,000 or more than 120,000 public chains, plus five repertoires with anomalous nucleotide sharing, were excluded from co-occurrence clustering. Held by TCRdb, this immuneACCESS table contains in-frame sequences only and omits some clones. Under half of the omission traces to an unresolved V gene where checked; the cause of the rest is unknown. The V and J calls and clone size are taken from that table; D and trimming were inferred from the DNA. Present in this sample are about 140,000 clones, under 80% of which were seen just once. The ten biggest clones cover about 2.8% of the sample.

The cohort was made up of 666 healthy bone marrow donors. At the time of sampling, every cohort member was nominally healthy, though immune exposures that went unrecorded were likely present. The donor tested CMV seronegative and was one of the 352 seronegative cohort members. Every donor gave a peripheral blood sample, and the peripheral blood mononuclear cells from that sample were used for TCR beta sequencing. Genomic DNA was extracted from the blood cell samples with the Qiagen DNeasy Blood Extraction Kit. According to the germline V gene, CDR1 reads SGHTA and CDR2 reads FQGNSA. At the junction V is shortened by 2 bases and J by 2 bases; bases outside the gene matches: 8. CDR3 length: 16 amino acids, cysteine to phenylalanine. This entry keeps only the CDR3 DNA: 48 bases, framed from base 1. The data originate from a study of cytomegalovirus exposure and HLA in healthy donors (dated by TCRdb to about 2017). Notes on the research overall: An earlier analysis of about 560 of the donors reported 250 to 300 Gb of sequence data and some 110 million unique TCR beta sequences obtained from 150 million to 200 million T cells. About 280 gigabases of sequencing data and around 80 million unique TCR sequences made up an early release that covered roughly 670 HLA-typed donors. Of the 398 genotyped donors, about 84% fell in the genetic ancestry cluster associated with self-reported Caucasian donors. The study aimed to test whether signatures of past pathogen exposure could be identified by cataloging public T cell receptors. The study used immunosequencing to profile the T cell repertoires of around 600 subjects and linked those repertoires to cytomegalovirus serostatus. Along with the approximately 620-subject first cohort, a separate validation cohort of over a hundred different subjects was used. The study combined high-throughput TCR immunosequencing, statistical association of individual TCRs with disease status, and machine learning to predict cytomegalovirus infection status. A later analysis re-analyzed previously published TCR beta repertoires from 660 or so donors and added high-resolution HLA genotyping to study TCR occurrence patterns. Rather than drawing on any new phenotypic data, the later analysis identified candidate immune exposures from TCR beta sequences and the way those sequences occurred across donors. An earlier analysis of 587 of the donors used high-throughput TCR beta sequencing to judge whether each TCR beta V gene segment behaved as functional or pseudogenic. Donor age, sex, ethnicity and CMV serostatus were compiled together with the repertoire data. In a later genetic analysis, genome-wide SNP genotypes for about three fifths of the 666 donors were used, and that subset was treated as a discovery cohort. All discovery cohort repertoires had been generated using a single sequencing platform. HLA typing covered class I and class II loci at four-digit resolution. Typing coverage differed by locus: A, B, C, DRB1 and DQB1 were typed in roughly 629-640 donors, DQA1 in roughly 500, DPA1 in around 610, and DPB1 in about 450. Because of strong linkage in the cohort, roughly five DR-DQ haplotypes were treated as single units for association and clustering. Across 398 genotyped donors of the cohort, an average of about 250,000 unique TCR beta nucleotide sequences per donor were sequenced, and around 19% of those sequences were non-productive. The paper as a whole reports these results and caveats: Roughly 17 rarely observed V segments, including chromosome 9 orphons, were excluded from the earlier analysis of about 500 of the donors because counts were too low. In a later genetic analysis, a missense DCLRE1C variant was associated with V-gene and J-gene trimming of TCR beta chains, and the association was replicated in an independent cohort. The study gave a list of about 170 TCR beta chains associated with cytomegalovirus. Immune exposure information for the cohort was limited to CMV serostatus. HLA typing was unavailable for some donors at each locus, so association tests used only the typed subset. While some public TCRs were present in many individuals, most TCR sequences turned up only very rarely across donors. A further reported finding was that TCR beta sequences accurately predicted the HLA-A and HLA-B alleles for most subjects in the first cohort. Some IMGT-functional V segments, including TRBV6-2 and TRBV6-3, could not be distinguished by the 87-base-pair reads and were therefore excluded. Sequencing depth was assumed to be roughly uniform across donors in the presence/absence analyses, though that assumption may not hold. A later genetic analysis reported fewer N-insertions in productive TCRs among donors in an Asian-associated ancestry cluster than the roughly 620-donor mean. Strong co-occurrence of HLA alleles, especially DR and DQ, made assigning TCR associations to individual alleles difficult. Most CMV-associated TCR beta chains appeared to be HLA-restricted in a later analysis, and the HLA associations seemed to be driven largely by CMV exposure. In a later analysis, several top co-occurrence clusters were reported to appear linked to parvovirus B19, influenza, CMV and Epstein-Barr virus. It was suggested by the authors that the approach could potentially be generalized to other disease states and immunological phenotypes. In vitro tests confirmed that three of the cytomegalovirus-associated TCR beta chains recognize cytomegalovirus antigens. A later analysis found that HLA-associated TCR beta chains were more clonally expanded and had lower generation probabilities than equally common non-associated chains. Linkage disequilibrium might explain the correlated functional status among segregating V segments, but an unknown experimental factor could not be excluded. In both the original and validation cohorts, the classifier was reported to diagnose cytomegalovirus status with high specificity and sensitivity. In a later analysis, over 15,000 TCR beta sequences were associated with specific HLA alleles at a false discovery rate of 0.05. This cohort had only TCR beta chains sequenced, and the lack of alpha or paired-chain data limited which features could be detected. A cluster of highly shared sequence variants was judged likely to represent a technical artifact of the sequencing pipeline. An earlier analysis of 587 of the donors showed that most TCR beta V segments appeared in productive rearrangements either about 87% or about 30% of the time, which broadly matched IMGT annotations. In a later analysis, TCR association rates were found to vary across HLA loci, with the most associated TCRs seen for DRB1 alleles and the fewest for HLA-C alleles.

The sample was PBMCs. The origin of this receptor is a male donor in good health and CMV-seronegative. The rearranged chain carries TRBV7-2 and TRBJ2-7, with 8 bases aligning to TRBD1. This receptor carries the CDR3 CASSLRGTGGTYEQYF. The DNA sequence follows: TGTGCCAGCAGCTTACGAGGGACAGGAGGAACCTACGAGCAGTACTTC. The reference TRBV7-2 and TRBJ2-7 proteins fill in what lies around the CDR3, so the full variable domain reads GAGVSQSPSNKVTEKGKDVELRCDPISGHTALYWYRQSLGQGLEFLIYFQGNSAPDKSGLPSDRFSAERTGGSVSTLTIQRTQQEDSAVYLCASSLRGTGGTYEQYFGPGTRLTVT.